This T cell receptor beta chain was recovered during a study of PD-1 blockade in mismatch repair-deficient tumors. Turning to the study itself: All were previously treated, progressing patients with about 12 mismatch repair-deficient cancer types.

The table came from immunoSEQ multiplex PCR; TCRdb's copy has only in-frame clones and leaves some out. The sample lists over 20,000 clones; more than 80% were seen once. Sequencing used peripheral blood, obtained 12 weeks after starting pembrolizumab. The clonotype comes from an adult with mismatch repair-deficient cancer.

CDR3 amino acids: CASRSKQGLSSYNEQFF. The DNA for the CDR3 is TGTGCCAGCAGGTCAAAACAGGGGCTGAGCTCCTACAATGAGCAGTTCTTC. This chain links TRBV7-9 with TRBJ2-1; TRBD1 matches at 7 bases. V lost 6 bases to trimming and J lost 0 bases; unmatched junction nucleotides: 11. This CDR3 region has 17 residues. Germline V CDR1 and CDR2: SEHNR, FQNEAQ (reference sequence).